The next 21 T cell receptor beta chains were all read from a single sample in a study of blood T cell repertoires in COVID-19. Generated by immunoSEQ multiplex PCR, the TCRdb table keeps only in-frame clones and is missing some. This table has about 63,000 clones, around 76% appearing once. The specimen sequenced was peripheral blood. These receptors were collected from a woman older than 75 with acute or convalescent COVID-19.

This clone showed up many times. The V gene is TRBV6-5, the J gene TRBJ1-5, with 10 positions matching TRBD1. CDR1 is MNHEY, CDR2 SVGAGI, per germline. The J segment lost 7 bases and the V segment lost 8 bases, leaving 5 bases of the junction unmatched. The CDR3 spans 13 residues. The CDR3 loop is CASATGGGQPQHF. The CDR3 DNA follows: TGTGCCAGCGCGACAGGGGGCGGACAGCCCCAGCATTTT.

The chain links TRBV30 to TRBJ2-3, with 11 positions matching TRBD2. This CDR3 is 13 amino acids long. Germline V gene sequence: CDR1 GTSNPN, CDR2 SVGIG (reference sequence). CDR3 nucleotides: TGTGCTATCTCTAGCGGGAGGCTCTATACGCAGTATTTT. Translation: CAISSGRLYTQYF.

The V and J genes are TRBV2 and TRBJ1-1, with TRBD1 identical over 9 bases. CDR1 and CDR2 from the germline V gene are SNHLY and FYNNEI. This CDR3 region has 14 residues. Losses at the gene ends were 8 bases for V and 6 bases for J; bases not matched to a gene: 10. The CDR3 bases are TGTGCCAGCCTTTTCGGGGACAGGGACCCTGAAGCTTTCTTT. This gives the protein CASLFGDRDPEAFF.

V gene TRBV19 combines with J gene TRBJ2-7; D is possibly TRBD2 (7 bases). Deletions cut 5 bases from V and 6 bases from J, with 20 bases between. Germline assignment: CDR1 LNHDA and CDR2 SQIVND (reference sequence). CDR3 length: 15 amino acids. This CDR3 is CASSPLGGGRSEQYF. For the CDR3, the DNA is TGTGCCAGTAGTCCGCTTGGGGGCGGGAGAAGCGAGCAGTACTTC.

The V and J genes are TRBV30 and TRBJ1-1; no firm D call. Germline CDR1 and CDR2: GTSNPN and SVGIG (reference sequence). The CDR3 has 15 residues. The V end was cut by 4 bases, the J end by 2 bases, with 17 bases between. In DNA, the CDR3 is TGTGCCTGGACCCGAGCCGAGACACTCAACACTGAAGCTTTCTTT. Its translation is CAWTRAETLNTEAFF. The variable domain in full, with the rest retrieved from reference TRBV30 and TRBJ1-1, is SQTIHQWPATLVQPVGSPLSLECTVEGTSNPNLYWYRQAAGRGLQLLFYSVGIGQISSEVPQNLSASRPQDRQFILSSKKLLLSDSGFYLCAWTRAETLNTEAFFGQGTRLTVV.

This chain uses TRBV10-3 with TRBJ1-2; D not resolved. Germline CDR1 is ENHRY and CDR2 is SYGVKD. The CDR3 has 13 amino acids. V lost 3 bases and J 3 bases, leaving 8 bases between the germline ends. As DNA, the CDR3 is TGTGCCATCAGTGATTGGAGAGACTATGGCTACACCTTC. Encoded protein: CAISDWRDYGYTF.

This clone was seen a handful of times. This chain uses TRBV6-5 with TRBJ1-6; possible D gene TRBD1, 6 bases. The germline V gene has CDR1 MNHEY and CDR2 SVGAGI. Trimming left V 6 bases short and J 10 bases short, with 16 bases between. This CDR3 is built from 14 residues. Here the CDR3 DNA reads TGTGCCAGCAGGTCTATCTCAGGGGAATCACCCCTCCACTTT. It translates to CASRSISGESPLHF.

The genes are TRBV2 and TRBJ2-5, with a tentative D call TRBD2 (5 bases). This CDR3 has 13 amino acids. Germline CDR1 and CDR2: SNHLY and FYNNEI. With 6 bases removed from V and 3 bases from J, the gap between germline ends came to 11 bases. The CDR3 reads CASRGRGKETQYF. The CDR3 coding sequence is TGTGCCAGCAGAGGCCGGGGAAAAGAGACCCAGTACTTC.

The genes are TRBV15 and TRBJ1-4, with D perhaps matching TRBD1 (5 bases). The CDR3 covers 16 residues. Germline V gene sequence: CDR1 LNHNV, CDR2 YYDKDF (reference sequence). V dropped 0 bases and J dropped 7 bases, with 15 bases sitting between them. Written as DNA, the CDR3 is TGTGCCACCAGCAGAGATCGGGGGGACTGGGGTGAAAAACTGTTTTTT. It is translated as CATSRDRGDWGEKLFF. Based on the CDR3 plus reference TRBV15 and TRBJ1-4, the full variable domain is DAMVIQNPRYQVTQFGKPVTLSCSQTLNHNVMYWYQQKSSQAPKLLFHYYDKDFNNEADTPDNFQSRRPNTSFCFLDIRSPGLGDTAMYLCATSRDRGDWGEKLFFGSGTQLSVL.

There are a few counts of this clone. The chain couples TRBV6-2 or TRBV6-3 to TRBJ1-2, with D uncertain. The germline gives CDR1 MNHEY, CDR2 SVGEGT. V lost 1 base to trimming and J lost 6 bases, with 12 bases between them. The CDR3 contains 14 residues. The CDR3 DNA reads TGTGCCAGCAGTTACTATGTCGGGTTGGATGGCTACACCTTC. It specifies CASSYYVGLDGYTF.

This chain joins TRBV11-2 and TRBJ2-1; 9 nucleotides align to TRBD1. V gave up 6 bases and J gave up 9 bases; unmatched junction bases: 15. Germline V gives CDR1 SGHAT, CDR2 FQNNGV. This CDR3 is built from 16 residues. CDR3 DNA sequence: TGTGCCAGCAGTGCCCCGAGACAGGGGGTTCGTGGTGAGCAGTTCTTC. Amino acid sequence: CASSAPRQGVRGEQFF.

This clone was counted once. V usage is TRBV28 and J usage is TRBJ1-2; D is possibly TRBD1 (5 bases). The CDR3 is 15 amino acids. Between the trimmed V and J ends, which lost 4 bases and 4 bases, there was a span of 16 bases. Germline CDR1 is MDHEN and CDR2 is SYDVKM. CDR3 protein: CASSSPPVGGYGYTF. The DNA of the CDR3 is TGTGCCAGCAGTTCCCCTCCGGTGGGGGGCTATGGCTACACCTTC.

CDR3 DNA sequence: TGTGCCACCAGTGATGTGTACAGGGCGGATGAGCAGTTCTTC. The encoded protein is CATSDVYRADEQFF. The V and J genes are TRBV24-1 and TRBJ2-1; possibly TRBD1 for D (6 bases). V shed 3 bases and J shed 8 bases, with 13 bases lying between them. Germline CDR1 reads KGHDR; CDR2 reads SFDVKD. There are 14 residues in the CDR3.

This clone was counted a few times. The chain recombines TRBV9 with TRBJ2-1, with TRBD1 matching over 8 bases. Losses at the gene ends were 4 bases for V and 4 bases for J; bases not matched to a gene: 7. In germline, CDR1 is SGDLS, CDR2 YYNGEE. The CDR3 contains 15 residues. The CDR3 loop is CASSPQGQVYNEQFF. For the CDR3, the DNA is TGTGCCAGCAGCCCCCAGGGACAGGTATACAATGAGCAGTTCTTC.

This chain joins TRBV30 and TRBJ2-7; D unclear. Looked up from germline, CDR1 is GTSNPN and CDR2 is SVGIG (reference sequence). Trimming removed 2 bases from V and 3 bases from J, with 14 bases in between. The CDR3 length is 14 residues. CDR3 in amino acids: CAWSSPSYGYEQYF. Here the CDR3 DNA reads TGTGCCTGGAGTTCACCTAGTTACGGCTACGAGCAGTACTTC.

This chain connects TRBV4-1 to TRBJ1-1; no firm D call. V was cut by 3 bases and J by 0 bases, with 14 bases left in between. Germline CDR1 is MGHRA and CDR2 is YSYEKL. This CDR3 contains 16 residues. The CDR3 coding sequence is TGCGCCAGCAGCCACGAGGGCCGGGGAGTGAACACTGAAGCTTTCTTT. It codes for CASSHEGRGVNTEAFF.

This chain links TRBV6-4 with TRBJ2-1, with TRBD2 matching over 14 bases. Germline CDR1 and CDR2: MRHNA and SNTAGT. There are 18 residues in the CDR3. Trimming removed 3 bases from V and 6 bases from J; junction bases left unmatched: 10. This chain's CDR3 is CASSDGTSGSTSFNEQFF. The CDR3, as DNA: TGTGCCAGCAGTGATGGGACTAGCGGGAGTACCTCATTCAATGAGCAGTTCTTC.

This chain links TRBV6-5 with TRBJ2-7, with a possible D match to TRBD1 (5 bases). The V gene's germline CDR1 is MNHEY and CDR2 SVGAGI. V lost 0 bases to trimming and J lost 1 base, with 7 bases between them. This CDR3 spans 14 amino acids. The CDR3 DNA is TGTGCCAGCAGTTACTCGAAGGGGTCCTACGAGCAGTACTTC. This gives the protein CASSYSKGSYEQYF.

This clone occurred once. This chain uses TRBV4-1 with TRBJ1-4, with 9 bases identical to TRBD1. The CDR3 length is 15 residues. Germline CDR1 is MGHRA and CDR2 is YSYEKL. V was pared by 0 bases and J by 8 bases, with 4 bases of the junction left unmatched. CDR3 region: CASSQDGTGYEKLFF. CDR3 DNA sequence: TGCGCCAGCAGCCAAGATGGGACAGGGTACGAAAAACTGTTTTTT.

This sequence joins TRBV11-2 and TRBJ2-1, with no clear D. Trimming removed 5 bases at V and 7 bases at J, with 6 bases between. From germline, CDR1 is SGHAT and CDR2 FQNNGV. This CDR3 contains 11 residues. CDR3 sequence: CASSLLNEQFF. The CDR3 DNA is TGTGCCAGCAGCCTTCTAAATGAGCAGTTCTTC.

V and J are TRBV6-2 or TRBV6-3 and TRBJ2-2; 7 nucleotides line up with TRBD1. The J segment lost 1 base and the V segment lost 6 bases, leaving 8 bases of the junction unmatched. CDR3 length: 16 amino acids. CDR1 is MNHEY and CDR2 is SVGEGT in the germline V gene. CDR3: CASSSSGTVNTGELFF. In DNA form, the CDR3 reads TGTGCCAGCAGCTCATCCGGGACAGTGAACACCGGGGAGCTGTTTTTT.